Below are 12 T cell receptor beta chains sequenced from a single sample in a study of cytomegalovirus exposure and HLA in healthy donors. Primers: 60 Vbeta forward and 13 Jbeta reverse. Method: immunoSEQ multiplex PCR; TCRdb's copy keeps in-frame clones and lacks some. The sample includes 90,000 to 100,000 clones, roughly 70% seen only once; the top ten take 1.8%. Sequencing was done on a sample of PBMCs. The source is a male donor in good health and CMV-seronegative.

This rearrangement joins TRBV28 to TRBJ1-5, with 7 positions matching TRBD1. Germline V gene data show CDR1 as MDHEN and CDR2 as SYDVKM. V lost 2 bases and J lost 2; bases outside the gene matches: 3. This CDR3 has 15 residues. Here the CDR3 reads CASSLLDRGNQPQHF. CDR3 DNA sequence: TGTGCCAGCAGTTTACTCGACAGGGGCAATCAGCCCCAGCATTTT.

The chain joins TRBV2 to TRBJ2-1; the match to TRBD1 covers 11 bases. The V and J ends lost 7 bases and 9 bases, in that order; junction bases with no gene match: 8. This CDR3 is built from 14 residues. Germline V gene sequence: CDR1 SNHLY, CDR2 FYNNEI. In DNA form, the CDR3 reads TGTGCCAGCAAAGGGACAGGGGGTTATAGTGAGCAGTTCTTC. Protein: CASKGTGGYSEQFF.

The genes are TRBV6-1 and TRBJ2-7, with D perhaps matching TRBD2 (6 bases). The V gene's germline CDR1 is MNHNS and CDR2 SASEGT. Trimming cost V 2 bases and J 9 bases, with 17 bases left between them. This CDR3 is 14 amino acids long. This CDR3 is CASSESEGGGRQYV. The CDR3 DNA reads as TGTGCCAGCAGTGAATCGGAGGGAGGAGGAAGGCAGTACGTC.

This chain uses TRBV6-5 with TRBJ2-7, with 8 nucleotides matching TRBD2. Germline V CDR1 and CDR2: MNHEY, SVGAGI. Trimming at V came to 4 bases and at J to 2 bases, leaving 4 bases not matched to a gene. The CDR3 has 14 residues. CDR3: CASSSGLVPYEQYF. Here the CDR3 DNA reads TGTGCCAGCAGTTCGGGACTAGTTCCCTACGAGCAGTACTTC.

This clone was recorded a few times. This rearrangement joins TRBV6-5 to TRBJ1-4; 7 bases fit TRBD1. The CDR3 extends over 16 amino acids. V trimming: 0 bases; J trimming: 11 bases; junction bases outside the gene matches: 12. The V gene's germline CDR1 is MNHEY and CDR2 SVGAGI. The CDR3: CASSYSSAGGLLKLFF. DNA of the CDR3: TGTGCCAGCAGTTACTCATCGGCAGGGGGATTGTTGAAACTGTTTTTT.

J is TRBJ1-1 and V is TRBV14, with TRBD1 as a possible D gene (5 bases). Germline assignment: CDR1 SGHDN and CDR2 FVKESK. Between the trimmed V and J ends, which lost 0 bases and 5 bases, there was a span of 16 bases. The CDR3 is 16 amino acids. The CDR3: CASSQDLLGGGTEAFF. DNA of the CDR3: TGTGCCAGCAGCCAAGATCTGCTGGGCGGGGGAACTGAAGCTTTCTTT.

The genes are TRBV9 and TRBJ2-7; D is possibly TRBD1 (6 bases). Germline loops: CDR1 SGDLS, CDR2 YYNGEE. CDR3 length: 14 residues. Trimming shortened V by 4 bases and J by 5 bases, and 16 bases separated the two germline ends. DNA of the CDR3: TGTGCCAGCAGCCCCCCCGGCAGGGGCCACGAGCAGTACTTC. Amino acid sequence: CASSPPGRGHEQYF.

The chain recombines TRBV19 with TRBJ1-1; D is uncertain. The germline V and J ends were trimmed by 1 base and 1 base, with 7 bases remaining between them. The CDR3 runs to 14 residues. Germline values: CDR1 LNHDA, CDR2 SQIVND (reference sequence). In DNA, the CDR3 is TGTGCCAGTAGTATAGTGAGTGGGAACACTGAAGCTTTCTTT. Translating gives CASSIVSGNTEAFF.

The chain uses TRBV18 and TRBJ2-5; D remains unclear. Germline V gives CDR1 KGHSH, CDR2 LQKENI. The CDR3 is 14 residues long. Trimming shortened V by 1 base and J by 3 bases, and 9 bases separated the two germline ends. The DNA of the CDR3 is TGTGCCAGCTCACCACTCCCGCTAAAAGAGACCCAGTACTTC. Its translation: CASSPLPLKETQYF.

The chain combines TRBV29-1 with TRBJ2-2; 8 nucleotides align to TRBD2. This CDR3 has 16 residues. With 5 bases clipped from V and 2 bases from J, the junction kept 10 bases outside the gene matches. Looked up from germline, CDR1 is SQVTM and CDR2 is ANQGSEA. The CDR3 region is CSVLISGDLNTGELFF. The CDR3 DNA sequence: TGCAGCGTTTTGATTAGCGGGGATCTAAACACCGGGGAGCTGTTTTTT.

This clone appeared a single time. The V gene is TRBV28, the J gene TRBJ1-1; possibly TRBD1 for D (6 bases). CDR3 size: 13 residues. Trimming took 7 bases from V and 7 from J, leaving 16 bases between them. CDR1 MDHEN and CDR2 SYDVKM come from the germline V gene. The DNA for the CDR3 is TGTGCCAGCACCAGAACAGGGAGTGATGAAGCTTTCTTT. As protein: CASTRTGSDEAFF.

The gene calls are TRBV7-9 and TRBJ1-4; 8 nucleotides agree with TRBD1. Germline trimming cut 10 bases from V and 6 bases from J; bases unmatched to any gene: 7. In germline, CDR1 is SEHNR, CDR2 FQNEAQ (reference sequence). The CDR3 contains 13 residues. Here the CDR3 DNA reads TGTGCCAAAGCACAGGGGGTAGATGAAAAACTGTTTTTT. Translation: CAKAQGVDEKLFF.